The rows below give T cell receptor beta chains drawn from one sample of a study of blood T cell repertoires in COVID-19. Sequenced by immunoSEQ multiplex PCR; TCRdb stores in-frame clones only, minus some. The table lists around 180,000 clones, approximately 79% of them singletons. The sequencing sample was made of peripheral blood. The source of these receptors is an elderly woman with acute or convalescent COVID-19. The CDR3 runs from the conserved cysteine through the conserved F or W. A D gene is named only where the DNA matches it firmly. A clone size is listed for some rows: how often the clone was seen (once, few, many), or a class if it is expanded.

J	D	V	size	CDR3	DNA
TRBJ2-2	TRBD2	TRBV7-7	-	CASSLAGGRRVGELFF	TGTGCCAGCAGCTTGGCCGGCGGGAGGAGGGTCGGGGAGCTGTTTTTT
TRBJ1-1	-	TRBV6-5	-	CAGWDTDTEAFF	TGTGCCGGCTGGGACACGGACACTGAAGCTTTCTTT
TRBJ2-6	-	TRBV4-2	-	CASSQAQGPAGSGANVLTF	TGTGCCAGCAGCCAAGCCCAGGGGCCCGCGGGCTCTGGGGCCAACGTCCTGACTTTC
TRBJ2-5	-	TRBV28	-	CASIQSGVETQYF	TGTGCCAGCATACAATCGGGAGTGGAGACCCAGTACTTC
TRBJ2-2	-	TRBV7-9	-	CASSLAGGTGELFF	TGTGCCAGCAGCTTAGCGGGAGGTACCGGGGAGCTGTTTTTT
TRBJ1-1	-	TRBV29-1	-	CSVQRRGVDTEAFF	TGCAGCGTTCAGCGGCGGGGGGTGGACACTGAAGCTTTCTTT
TRBJ2-1	TRBD1	TRBV9	-	CASSARTGDEQFF	TGTGCCAGCAGCGCCCGGACAGGGGATGAGCAGTTCTTC
TRBJ1-5	-	TRBV30	once	CAWSEGLGGNQPQHF	TGTGCCTGGAGTGAAGGACTTGGGGGCAATCAGCCCCAGCATTTT
TRBJ2-2	TRBD1	TRBV5-1	-	CASSFGTGRTGELFF	TGCGCCAGCAGCTTCGGGACAGGGCGTACCGGGGAGCTGTTTTTT
TRBJ2-5	-	TRBV20-1	-	CSAAGQETQYF	TGCAGTGCCGCAGGCCAAGAGACCCAGTACTTC
TRBJ2-2	TRBD1	TRBV5-1	-	CASSRDRGYTGELFF	TGCGCCAGCAGCCGGGACAGGGGGTACACCGGGGAGCTGTTTTTT
TRBJ2-3	TRBD2	TRBV28	-	CASSFRFSGSNWDTQYF	TGTGCCAGCAGTTTTAGATTCAGCGGGAGTAATTGGGATACGCAGTATTTT
TRBJ2-1	-	TRBV11-2	-	CASSYDPRNNEQFF	TGTGCCAGCAGCTACGATCCTAGAAACAATGAGCAGTTCTTC
TRBJ2-3	TRBD2	TRBV5-8	-	CASSPLLLGRGTDTQYF	TGTGCCAGCAGCCCCCTTTTGCTCGGGAGGGGCACAGATACGCAGTATTTT
TRBJ2-3	TRBD2	TRBV7-2	-	CASSPFFSGNTDTQYF	TGTGCCAGCAGCCCCTTTTTTAGCGGGAACACAGATACGCAGTATTTT
TRBJ1-1	-	TRBV28	-	CASSFPGDTEAFF	TGTGCCAGCAGTTTCCCAGGGGACACTGAAGCTTTCTTT
TRBJ2-5	TRBD2	TRBV2	-	CASTITSGNQETQYF	TGTGCCAGCACGATCACTAGCGGGAACCAAGAGACCCAGTACTTC
TRBJ1-1	-	TRBV29-1	-	CSVDTGGGTEAFF	TGCAGCGTTGATACGGGAGGGGGCACTGAAGCTTTCTTT
TRBJ2-3	TRBD2	TRBV5-6	once	CASRQTGGKDTQYF	TGTGCCAGCAGGCAGACGGGGGGGAAAGATACGCAGTATTTT
TRBJ2-1	-	TRBV5-8	few	CASPSETHRSEQFF	TGTGCCAGCCCCTCCGAGACTCACCGCTCTGAGCAGTTCTTC
TRBJ2-5	-	TRBV6-2/TRBV6-3	-	CASSGAEEYQETQYF	TGTGCCAGCAGTGGAGCGGAAGAGTACCAAGAGACCCAGTACTTC
TRBJ2-3	-	TRBV6-2/TRBV6-3	-	CASSYVGFGTDTQYF	TGTGCCAGCAGTTATGTCGGGTTTGGCACAGATACGCAGTATTTT
TRBJ2-2	TRBD2	TRBV9	-	CASSVEPGGSGELFF	TGTGCCAGCAGCGTAGAGCCGGGAGGGTCCGGGGAGCTGTTTTTT
TRBJ2-1	-	TRBV18	-	CASSPLVAEGYNEQFF	TGTGCCAGCTCGCCCCTGGTAGCGGAGGGGTACAATGAGCAGTTCTTC
TRBJ1-2	-	TRBV29-1	many	CSVELRGYGYTF	TGCAGCGTTGAACTCAGGGGCTATGGCTACACCTTC
TRBJ2-7	TRBD1	TRBV18	-	CASSPQVGTDSYEQYF	TGTGCCAGCTCACCACAGGTCGGGACAGACTCCTACGAGCAGTACTTC
TRBJ1-3	-	TRBV10-1	few	CASSPSGTGNTIYF	TGCGCCAGCAGTCCTTCAGGAACTGGAAACACCATATATTTT
TRBJ1-5	-	TRBV4-2	once	CASSQVWTGESQPQHF	TGTGCCAGCAGCCAAGTATGGACGGGGGAGTCTCAGCCCCAGCATTTT
TRBJ2-3	TRBD2	TRBV7-2	-	CASRLSGSASTDTQYF	TGTGCCAGCAGACTAAGCGGGAGTGCTAGCACAGATACGCAGTATTTT
TRBJ1-5	-	TRBV6-1	-	CASKLQGPEKPQHF	TGTGCCAGCAAACTCCAGGGGCCGGAAAAGCCCCAGCATTTT
TRBJ1-1	-	TRBV27	-	CASRTVGAGSTEAFF	TGTGCCAGCAGAACGGTGGGGGCAGGGAGCACTGAAGCTTTCTTT
TRBJ1-2	-	TRBV28	-	CASKSGPNYGYTF	TGTGCCAGCAAGTCAGGGCCTAACTATGGCTACACCTTC
TRBJ2-1	TRBD2	TRBV7-2	-	CASSSRTSGRARNEQFF	TGTGCCAGCAGCTCTCGGACTAGCGGGAGGGCCCGCAATGAGCAGTTCTTC
TRBJ2-1	-	TRBV28	-	CASSFSSYNEQFF	TGTGCCAGCAGTTTTAGTTCCTACAATGAGCAGTTCTTC
TRBJ1-1	-	TRBV7-2	-	CASRVQSEAFF	TGTGCCAGCAGGGTTCAGTCCGAAGCTTTCTTT
TRBJ2-7	-	TRBV30	-	CAWRTQGSSYEQYF	TGTGCCTGGAGAACACAGGGTAGCTCCTACGAGCAGTACTTC
TRBJ2-7	TRBD2	TRBV9	-	CAREPGTSGRNSSYEQYF	TGTGCCAGGGAACCCGGGACTAGCGGGAGAAACAGCTCCTACGAGCAGTACTTC
TRBJ2-1	TRBD2	TRBV19	-	CASRLAGAITYNEQFF	TGTGCCAGTAGACTAGCGGGAGCCATTACCTACAATGAGCAGTTCTTC
TRBJ1-1	-	TRBV9	-	CASSSQGLLANTEAFF	TGTGCCAGCAGCTCCCAGGGACTGTTGGCGAACACTGAAGCTTTCTTT
TRBJ1-2	TRBD1	TRBV4-1	-	CASSQVGQGHGYTF	TGCGCCAGCAGCCAAGTGGGACAGGGGCATGGCTACACCTTC
TRBJ2-1	-	TRBV7-9	once	CASSLGVLAAQFF	TGTGCCAGCAGCTTAGGGGTGTTGGCGGCGCAGTTCTTC
TRBJ1-4	-	TRBV6-5	-	CATNQEFNEKLFF	TGTGCCACCAACCAGGAATTTAATGAAAAACTGTTTTTT
TRBJ2-3	TRBD2	TRBV19	-	CASTGLAGPTDTQYF	TGTGCCAGTACCGGACTAGCGGGTCCCACAGATACGCAGTATTTT
TRBJ2-1	TRBD2	TRBV7-2	-	CASSISSGRAFHEQFF	TGTGCCAGCAGTATATCTAGCGGGAGGGCCTTTCATGAGCAGTTCTTC
TRBJ2-1	TRBD2	TRBV28	-	CASSGGVAGAYNEQFF	TGTGCCAGCAGTGGGGGGGTAGCGGGAGCCTACAATGAGCAGTTCTTC
TRBJ2-6	-	TRBV9	-	CASSVTPRSGANVLTF	TGTGCCAGCAGCGTTACTCCTAGGTCTGGGGCCAACGTCCTGACTTTC
TRBJ2-7	TRBD1	TRBV10-3	-	CASGQGGDEQYF	TGTGCCTCGGGACAGGGGGGCGACGAGCAGTACTTC